This TCR beta chain comes out of a study of T-cell reconstitution after alpha-beta-depleted transplantation in children. This clonotype was picked up a small number of times. Germline V CDR1 and CDR2: SGHDT, YYEEEE. The CDR3 length is 12 residues. V lost 6 bases to trimming and J lost 7 bases, with 11 bases between them. Molecular barcoding with unique molecular identifiers was used for the TCRbeta library. TCRdb re-derived calls from the PCR reads in MiXCR, one entry per CDR3 protein. The repertoire includes 500,000 or so distinct CDR3 sequences, less than 35% of them detected once, and 2% to 3% sits in the top ten.

The sample in question was PBMCs from the stem cell graft donor, obtained from the stem cell graft. This receptor was identified in a human donor who donated a stem cell graft to a child with aplastic anemia. This chain uses TRBV5-6 with TRBJ1-5, with a weak D call TRBD1 (6 bases). CDR3 nucleotide sequence: TGTGCCAGCAACCTGGGGGCGCAGCCCCAGCATTTT. Translation gives CASNLGAQPQHF.